This T cell receptor (beta chain) was sequenced during a study of blood T cell repertoires in COVID-19. Across the whole study: Acute-phase and convalescent COVID-19 samples originated in the United States, Italy and Spain.

Measured with immunoSEQ multiplex PCR; TCRdb has only the in-frame clones, and not every one. The table includes roughly 320,000 clones, approximately 90% detected once. Germline CDR1 reads SSHAT; CDR2 reads FNYEAQ (reference sequence). The CDR3 totals 15 residues. Trimming left V 0 bases short and J 5 bases short, with 13 bases between. Those designated as exposed participants met a COVID-19 case within 2 weeks before study entry. This sequence was found in a woman aged 30 to 39 who had been exposed to COVID-19. The source material was PBMCs or T cells enriched from blood (not recorded which). The V and J genes are TRBV7-7 and TRBJ2-5; D perhaps matches TRBD2 (7 bases). The CDR3 DNA reads TGTGCCAGCAGCTTAGCGGGGGGGCTGTACGAGACCCAGTACTTC. Its protein is CASSLAGGLYETQYF.